This T cell receptor (beta chain) is drawn from a study of cytomegalovirus exposure and HLA in healthy donors. Regarding the study as a whole: The likely origin of a cluster of highly shared sequence variants was a sequencing artifact.

This clone came up once. Its antigen is unidentified. After removal of 1 base from V and 8 bases from J, the junction contained 13 bases not matched to a gene. The CDR3 length is 17 residues. Germline CDR1 and CDR2: LGHNA and YNFKEQ. PCR primers comprised 60 Vbeta and 13 Jbeta primers. Under the authors' procedure: Later, tens of millions of unique TCR beta chains were counted in an analysis, and about 10 million of them were shared. TCRdb's table, derived via immunoSEQ multiplex PCR, lists solely in-frame clones and lacks some. V and J calls and clone size are as listed in that table; D and trimming were resolved from the DNA. The sample comprises fewer than 130,000 clones, around 76% of which are singletons, and 13% rests with the top ten.

This sequence originates from a man under 40 in good health and CMV-seropositive. The sequenced sample consisted of PBMCs. The chain uses TRBV4-2 and TRBJ2-1; 8 positions match TRBD2. This CDR3 reads CASSQAGRQRGFDEQFF. The CDR3 DNA reads TGTGCCAGCAGCCAAGCGGGCCGCCAGCGGGGGTTCGATGAGCAGTTCTTC.